Listed below are T cell receptor beta chains from one sample, sequenced in a study of graft-versus-host responses after intestinal transplantation. Sequenced by immunoSEQ multiplex PCR; TCRdb stores in-frame clones only, minus some. The data hold 20,000 to 25,000 clones, with around 78% observed a single time. The material was ileum tissue, obtained 12 days after intestinal transplant. The receptors were gathered from a human patient who received an intestinal transplant, so some T cells may come from the graft donor. Both conserved end residues are part of each CDR3. D genes are given only for firm matches. A clone size is listed for some rows: how often the clone was seen (once, few, many), or a class if it is expanded.

length: 15
J: TRBJ2-7
V: TRBV4-3
D: -
size: medium-sized
CDR3: CASSQDLTGKSEQYF
DNA: TGCGCCAGCAGCCAAGATCTTACAGGGAAAAGCGAGCAGTACTTC

length: 14
J: TRBJ1-2
V: TRBV19
D: TRBD1
size: -
CDR3: CAVRGDRVLSGYTF
DNA: TGTGCCGTACGAGGGGACAGGGTGTTATCTGGCTACACCTTC

length: 12
J: TRBJ1-2
V: TRBV7-9
D: -
size: -
CDR3: CASSFTPYGYTF
DNA: TGTGCCAGCAGCTTTACACCTTATGGCTACACCTTC

length: 16
J: TRBJ1-2
V: TRBV4-1
D: TRBD1
size: -
CDR3: CASSHPPGQGNYGYTF
DNA: TGCGCCAGCAGCCACCCCCCGGGACAGGGAAACTATGGCTACACCTTC

length: 15
J: TRBJ2-7
V: TRBV11-1
D: -
size: -
CDR3: CASSPAWDLSYEQYF
DNA: TGTGCCAGCAGCCCGGCTTGGGACTTATCCTACGAGCAGTACTTC

length: 13
J: TRBJ2-7
V: TRBV7-9
D: -
size: -
CDR3: CASSSAQGGEQYF
DNA: TGTGCCAGCAGCTCCGCACAGGGCGGCGAGCAGTACTTC

length: 22
J: TRBJ2-1
V: TRBV2
D: TRBD2
size: -
CDR3: CATLTGTEAGTSAPPSYNEQFF
DNA: TGTGCCACCCTTACCGGGACCGAGGCCGGGACTAGCGCCCCACCCTCGTACAATGAGCAGTTCTTC

length: 15
J: TRBJ1-1
V: TRBV7-3
D: -
size: -
CDR3: CASSPQRGVNTEAFF
DNA: TGTGCCAGCAGCCCCCAGAGAGGCGTGAACACTGAAGCTTTCTTT

length: 14
J: TRBJ2-1
V: TRBV13
D: -
size: -
CDR3: CASSLRQTYNEQFF
DNA: TGTGCCAGCAGCCTCCGACAGACCTACAATGAGCAGTTCTTC

length: 14
J: TRBJ1-2
V: TRBV4-1
D: -
size: few
CDR3: CASSPVGGLNGYTF
DNA: TGCGCCAGCAGCCCCGTGGGGGGGCTGAATGGCTACACCTTC

length: 14
J: TRBJ2-3
V: TRBV7-6
D: TRBD1
size: -
CDR3: CASSRLTGTDTQYF
DNA: TGTGCCAGCAGCCGATTGACAGGGACAGATACGCAGTATTTT

length: 13
J: TRBJ2-1
V: TRBV27
D: -
size: few
CDR3: CASSLYASNEQFF
DNA: TGTGCCAGCAGTTTATATGCGAGCAATGAGCAGTTCTTC

length: 14
J: TRBJ2-1
V: TRBV7-3
D: -
size: -
CDR3: CASRQNPRGDEQFF
DNA: TGTGCCAGCAGACAGAACCCCCGGGGTGATGAGCAGTTCTTC

length: 17
J: TRBJ1-4
V: TRBV5-8
D: TRBD1
size: -
CDR3: CASSAGTGVATNEKLFF
DNA: TGTGCCAGCAGTGCCGGGACAGGGGTTGCAACTAATGAAAAACTGTTTTTT

length: 14
J: TRBJ2-7
V: TRBV11-3
D: TRBD1
size: -
CDR3: CASSLGQGLYEQYF
DNA: TGTGCCAGCAGCTTAGGACAGGGGCTATACGAGCAGTACTTC

length: 14
J: TRBJ1-2
V: TRBV28
D: -
size: -
CDR3: CASSLSGGIGGYTF
DNA: TGTGCCAGCAGTTTATCGGGGGGGATAGGCGGCTACACCTTC

length: 15
J: TRBJ2-1
V: TRBV9
D: -
size: -
CDR3: CASSVVGGAYNEQFF
DNA: TGTGCCAGCAGCGTAGTTGGCGGGGCCTACAATGAGCAGTTCTTC

length: 14
J: TRBJ2-7
V: TRBV6-5
D: -
size: -
CDR3: CASSYTPNSYEQYF
DNA: TGTGCCAGCAGTTACACTCCTAACTCCTACGAGCAGTACTTC

length: 13
J: TRBJ2-3
V: TRBV27
D: -
size: -
CDR3: CASSWGTGWRQYF
DNA: TGTGCCAGCAGTTGGGGTACGGGATGGAGGCAGTATTTT

length: 11
J: TRBJ1-2
V: TRBV29-1
D: -
size: -
CDR3: CSVQGLGGYTF
DNA: TGCAGCGTACAGGGCCTTGGGGGCTACACCTTC

length: 14
J: TRBJ1-3
V: TRBV9
D: -
size: -
CDR3: CASSEGGYGNTIYF
DNA: TGTGCCAGCAGCGAAGGGGGATATGGAAACACCATATATTTT

length: 14
J: TRBJ2-7
V: TRBV4-1
D: TRBD2
size: -
CDR3: CASSQAGGPYEQYF
DNA: TGCGCCAGCAGCCAAGCGGGAGGGCCCTACGAGCAGTACTTC

length: 15
J: TRBJ1-6
V: TRBV5-5
D: -
size: once
CDR3: CASSPNRRGNSPLHF
DNA: TGTGCCAGCAGCCCGAATCGGCGGGGCAATTCACCCCTCCACTTT

length: 16
J: TRBJ2-5
V: TRBV5-6
D: TRBD1
size: -
CDR3: CASSPDRDRMIETQYF
DNA: TGTGCCAGCAGCCCCGACAGGGATCGAATGATCGAGACCCAGTACTTC

length: 16
J: TRBJ2-3
V: TRBV19
D: TRBD2
size: -
CDR3: CASRGNLGTSGDTQYF
DNA: TGTGCCAGTAGGGGAAACCTCGGGACTAGCGGTGATACGCAGTATTTT

length: 14
J: TRBJ1-5
V: TRBV27
D: -
size: few
CDR3: CASSYGSDNQPQHF
DNA: TGTGCCAGCAGTTACGGGTCCGACAATCAGCCCCAGCATTTT

length: 12
J: TRBJ2-7
V: TRBV6-1
D: -
size: -
CDR3: CASSHQGLEQYF
DNA: TGTGCCAGCAGTCATCAGGGTCTCGAGCAGTACTTC

length: 13
J: TRBJ2-3
V: TRBV11-2
D: -
size: -
CDR3: CASSPPFTDTQYF
DNA: TGTGCCAGCAGCCCCCCCTTCACAGATACGCAGTATTTT

length: 15
J: TRBJ2-1
V: TRBV28
D: TRBD2
size: -
CDR3: CASSFAGVSSNEQFF
DNA: TGTGCCAGCAGTTTCGCGGGAGTTTCGAGCAATGAGCAGTTCTTC

length: 14
J: TRBJ2-3
V: TRBV2
D: -
size: -
CDR3: CASSEGPGADTQYF
DNA: TGTGCCAGCAGTGAAGGTCCGGGGGCAGATACGCAGTATTTT

length: 16
J: TRBJ2-1
V: TRBV9
D: TRBD2
size: -
CDR3: CASSVGTTSGSLQRFF
DNA: TGTGCCAGCAGCGTAGGGACGACTAGCGGGAGTCTGCAACGGTTCTTC

length: 15
J: TRBJ2-5
V: TRBV5-4
D: -
size: -
CDR3: CASSTPGGPWETQYF
DNA: TGTGCCAGCAGCACCCCCGGGGGGCCGTGGGAGACCCAGTACTTC

length: 17
J: TRBJ1-3
V: TRBV25-1
D: TRBD1
size: -
CDR3: CASSEYAAGTAGNTIYF
DNA: TGTGCCAGCAGTGAATATGCCGCCGGGACAGCCGGAAACACCATATATTTT

length: 13
J: TRBJ1-4
V: TRBV9
D: -
size: -
CDR3: CASGGRVPEKLFF
DNA: TGTGCCAGCGGCGGGAGGGTTCCTGAAAAACTGTTTTTT

length: 15
J: TRBJ2-2
V: TRBV4-3
D: -
size: few
CDR3: CASSQDTGRTGELFF
DNA: TGCGCCAGCAGCCAAGATACCGGGAGAACCGGGGAGCTGTTTTTT

length: 13
J: TRBJ1-1
V: TRBV27
D: TRBD1
size: -
CDR3: CASSLQGAGEAFF
DNA: TGTGCCAGCAGTTTACAGGGGGCGGGTGAAGCTTTCTTT

length: 12
J: TRBJ1-1
V: TRBV13
D: -
size: once
CDR3: CASSLGGVGAFF
DNA: TGTGCCAGCAGCTTGGGAGGGGTAGGAGCTTTCTTT

length: 14
J: TRBJ1-4
V: TRBV9
D: TRBD1
size: -
CDR3: CASCKGTGTEKLFF
DNA: TGTGCCAGCTGTAAGGGGACAGGCACTGAAAAACTGTTTTTT

length: 14
J: TRBJ2-3
V: TRBV18
D: -
size: once
CDR3: CASSPVGGQRPQYF
DNA: TGTGCCAGCTCACCCGTAGGCGGGCAGCGGCCGCAGTATTTT

length: 11
J: TRBJ2-4
V: TRBV30
D: -
size: -
CDR3: CAWGVEGRLYF
DNA: TGTGCCTGGGGCGTGGAGGGACGGTTGTACTTC

length: 16
J: TRBJ1-5
V: TRBV14
D: -
size: -
CDR3: CASSPPFDTPNQPQHF
DNA: TGTGCCAGCAGCCCCCCTTTTGACACTCCGAATCAGCCCCAGCATTTT

length: 15
J: TRBJ2-7
V: TRBV5-6
D: -
size: few
CDR3: CASSSPTDSLYEQYF
DNA: TGTGCCAGCAGCTCACCGACTGACTCTTTATACGAGCAGTACTTC

length: 13
J: TRBJ2-7
V: TRBV11-2
D: -
size: few
CDR3: CASRLTGSDEQYF
DNA: TGTGCCAGCCGGCTAACGGGGAGCGACGAGCAGTACTTC

length: 19
J: TRBJ2-7
V: TRBV5-8
D: TRBD1
size: -
CDR3: CASSSPSLTYRDPRGEQYF
DNA: TGTGCCAGCAGCTCGCCCAGCCTCACATACAGGGACCCCAGGGGGGAGCAGTACTTC

length: 14
J: TRBJ2-7
V: TRBV10-3
D: TRBD1
size: few
CDR3: CAISADRGPYEQYF
DNA: TGTGCCATCAGTGCGGACAGGGGACCCTACGAGCAGTACTTC